A selection of T cell receptor beta chains follows, all from one sample in a study of human T cells and chemical hapten exposure. TCRdb redid the calling of the RACE reads with MiXCR, one entry per CDR3 protein. Here the sample spans 57,000 or so distinct CDR3 sequences, approximately 11% being singletons. This material consisted of whole blood, taken in connection with sensitization to the hapten diphenylcyclopropenone (DPC). These receptors all come from a woman aged 40 to 50 with alopecia areata. Some clones in this sample may be carry-over from other donors' samples. Both conserved end residues are part of each CDR3. The D gene is left open where the match is weak. Some rows have no size entry. The others give once, few or many, or a class for an expanded clone.

TRBV21-1	.	.	TRBJ2-5	CASSPDCQETQYF	TGTGCCAGCAGCCCGGACTGTCAAGAGACCCAGTACTTC
TRBV9	.	.	TRBJ2-7	CASSKRPGTEQYF	TGTGCCAGCAGCAAGCGACCCGGTACCGAGCAGTACTTC
TRBV7-6	many	.	TRBJ2-1	CASSLRQPYNEQFF	TGTGCCAGCAGCTTAAGACAACCGTACAATGAGCAGTTCTTC
TRBV20-1	many	.	TRBJ2-7	CSASRTASDYEQYF	TGCAGTGCATCAAGGACAGCATCGGACTACGAGCAGTACTTC
TRBV3-1	.	.	TRBJ2-3	CASRQVPSTDTQYF	TGTGCCAGCAGACAAGTCCCAAGCACAGATACGCAGTATTTT
TRBV7-2	.	.	TRBJ2-7	CASSYDWSGEQYF	TGTGCCAGCAGCTACGACTGGTCTGGTGAGCAGTACTTC
TRBV4-3	many	.	TRBJ1-1	CASSQGTAGAWTEAFF	TGCGCCAGCAGCCAAGGGACAGCCGGGGCGTGGACTGAAGCTTTCTTT
TRBV7-7	many	TRBD2	TRBJ2-1	CASSRVAGGSYNEQFF	TGTGCCAGCAGCCGTGTAGCGGGAGGATCCTACAATGAGCAGTTCTTC
TRBV2	many	.	TRBJ2-7	CASSGDVTPYEQYF	TGTGCCAGCAGTGGGGATGTAACTCCCTACGAGCAGTACTTC
TRBV4-3	.	.	TRBJ1-3	CASSQDGSRSTIYF	TGCGCCAGCAGCCAAGATGGAAGCAGGAGCACCATATATTTT
TRBV18	.	.	TRBJ1-1	CASSPSRAANTEAFF	TGTGCCAGCTCACCATCGAGGGCCGCGAACACTGAAGCTTTCTTT
TRBV24-1	.	.	TRBJ1-1	CATSGSTGEAFF	TGTGCCACCAGTGGCTCAACAGGGGAAGCTTTCTTT
TRBV4-1	few	.	TRBJ2-7	CASSQDWGDYEQYF	TGCGCCAGCAGCCAAGATTGGGGGGACTACGAGCAGTACTTC
TRBV28	many	TRBD1	TRBJ2-7	CASSTRTGNGEQYF	TGTGCCAGCAGCACTAGGACAGGGAACGGCGAGCAGTACTTC
TRBV20-1	.	.	TRBJ2-5	CSARDLSASQETQYF	TGCAGTGCTAGAGATCTTTCAGCGTCCCAAGAGACCCAGTACTTC
TRBV6-2/TRBV6-3	medium-sized	TRBD1	TRBJ2-5	CASSYIARGQVETQYF	TGTGCCAGCAGTTACATCGCCAGGGGGCAGGTGGAGACCCAGTACTTC
TRBV12-3/TRBV12-4	.	.	TRBJ1-6	CASRETGTNSPLHF	TGTGCCAGCAGGGAAACAGGGACTAATTCACCCCTCCACTTT
TRBV6-4	few	TRBD2	TRBJ2-7	CASSVEAGSHYEQYF	TGTGCCAGCAGTGTTGAAGCGGGATCCCACTACGAGCAGTACTTC
TRBV6-2/TRBV6-3	many	.	TRBJ2-7	CASSYSASGSSYEQYF	TGTGCCAGCAGTTACTCAGCGTCAGGGAGCTCCTACGAGCAGTACTTC
TRBV12-3/TRBV12-4	many	TRBD2	TRBJ2-7	CASSLRGRAPYEQYF	TGTGCCAGCAGTTTACGCGGGAGGGCGCCCTACGAGCAGTACTTC
TRBV7-2	few	TRBD2	TRBJ2-1	CASSPPPGLAGANEQFF	TGTGCCAGCAGCCCACCTCCGGGACTAGCGGGAGCCAATGAGCAGTTCTTC
TRBV5-4	.	TRBD1	TRBJ2-7	CASSPPGQGAGEQYF	TGTGCCAGCTCTCCTCCTGGACAGGGGGCTGGGGAGCAGTACTTC
TRBV4-2	many	TRBD2	TRBJ2-1	CASSLRLGGTSYNEQFF	TGTGCCAGCAGCCTAAGACTCGGGGGGACCTCCTACAATGAGCAGTTCTTC
TRBV30	.	TRBD1	TRBJ2-1	CAWTRGIYNEQFF	TGTGCCTGGACCAGGGGGATCTACAATGAGCAGTTCTTC
TRBV20-1	few	TRBD2	TRBJ2-2	CSARDHPAGGPNGELFF	TGCAGTGCTAGAGATCATCCAGCGGGAGGGCCGAACGGGGAGCTGTTTTTT
TRBV7-2	few	.	TRBJ2-3	CASSLSSGATDTQYF	TGTGCCAGCAGCTTAAGTAGCGGAGCCACAGATACGCAGTATTTT
TRBV4-3	many	.	TRBJ1-1	CASSQDTPYGRANTEAFF	TGCGCCAGCAGCCAAGATACTCCGTACGGACGGGCGAACACTGAAGCTTTCTTT
TRBV10-3	many	.	TRBJ1-2	CAIRDTPNYGYTF	TGTGCCATCAGGGATACCCCTAACTATGGCTACACCTTC
TRBV28	many	.	TRBJ1-2	CASSPVGRYGYTF	TGTGCCAGCAGCCCCGTCGGCCGGTATGGCTACACCTTC
TRBV28	many	.	TRBJ2-6	CASSHQNSGANVLTF	TGTGCCAGCAGCCACCAGAACTCTGGGGCCAACGTCCTGACTTTC
TRBV28	.	.	TRBJ2-7	CASSGQYEQYF	TGTGCCAGCAGCGGGCAATACGAGCAGTACTTC
TRBV24-1	few	.	TRBJ2-7	CATSDSRRQVSYEQYF	TGTGCCACCAGTGATTCGCGCCGACAGGTCTCCTACGAGCAGTACTTC
TRBV29-1	few	TRBD2	TRBJ2-7	CSVHWRGTYEQYF	TGCAGCGTTCATTGGCGGGGGACCTACGAGCAGTACTTC
TRBV7-2	few	TRBD2	TRBJ2-1	CASSFRTSGTVIQTYNEQFF	TGTGCCAGCAGCTTCCGGACTAGCGGGACGGTAATCCAAACCTACAATGAGCAGTTCTTC
TRBV7-2	many	.	TRBJ2-1	CASSLISGTGNPNEQFF	TGTGCCAGCAGCTTAATTTCGGGGACGGGGAACCCCAATGAGCAGTTCTTC
TRBV3-1	.	.	TRBJ2-1	CASSQVVFSEQFF	TGTGCCAGCAGCCAAGTTGTATTTAGTGAGCAGTTCTTC
TRBV7-2	many	.	TRBJ2-5	CASSFGFGPQETQYF	TGTGCCAGCAGCTTTGGATTCGGGCCCCAAGAGACCCAGTACTTC
TRBV7-2	many	.	TRBJ2-5	CASSPSRGSTISETQYF	TGTGCCAGCAGCCCGTCCAGGGGTTCTACAATTTCCGAGACCCAGTACTTC
TRBV2	many	.	TRBJ2-1	CASSDRSEQFF	TGTGCCAGCAGTGACAGGTCTGAGCAGTTCTTC
TRBV11-2	few	.	TRBJ1-5	CASSLAPTGGMAQHF	TGTGCCAGCAGCTTGGCCCCAACGGGGGGTATGGCCCAGCATTTT
TRBV24-1	.	.	TRBJ2-7	CATSDLRGYEQYF	TGTGCCACCAGTGATTTGAGGGGCTACGAGCAGTACTTC
TRBV20-1	few	.	TRBJ2-7	CSARDLRETGEQYF	TGCAGTGCTAGAGATCTGAGGGAAACGGGGGAGCAGTACTTC